This T cell receptor (beta chain) derives from a study of blood T cell repertoires in COVID-19. Study overall: Sample material is recorded as cDNA or gDNA derived from T cells, B-cell-depleted T cells, or PBMCs.

The CDR3 covers 16 residues. The germline V gene has CDR1 SGHTA and CDR2 FQGNSA. V shed 2 bases and J shed 1 base, with 12 bases lying between them. In the original processing: Amplification from reference gene primers served as the basis for estimated nucleated cell counts. Using immunoSEQ multiplex PCR, the repertoire was profiled, and TCRdb retains in-frame clones only, with some absent. That table gives V, J and clone size, and the DNA gave D and trimming. Altogether roughly 53,000 clones are present, 70% to 85% being singletons, with the ten largest covering more than 15%. The sample holds a few counts of this clone.

The chain recombines TRBV7-2 with TRBJ1-3, with D unclear. Source material: peripheral blood. The clonotype originates from a man aged 65 to 79 with active COVID-19. In DNA form, the CDR3 reads TGTGCCAGCAGCTTAAGCGCACCCAGATCTGGAAACACCATATATTTT. Translated: CASSLSAPRSGNTIYF.